The 28 T cell receptor beta chains below were found in one sample sequenced in a study of CD8 T cells in Susac syndrome. An input of 0.5 to 1 ug of RNA was subjected to reverse transcription using random hexamers. MiXCR, applied by TCRdb to the immunoSEQ multiplex PCR reads, yields one record per CDR3 protein. The profile shows some 120,000 distinct CDR3 sequences, 80% to 95% of them singletons. The sample consisted of CD4+ T cells from PBMCs. The receptor source for this set is a human donor in good health.

DNA for the CDR3: TGTGCCAGCAGCCCCGACCGGGACGGCTATGGCTACACCTTC. It translates to CASSPDRDGYGYTF. The V call is TRBV7-2, the J call TRBJ1-2, with D possibly matching TRBD1 (5 bases). V was clipped by 5 bases and J by 4 bases, with 14 bases between them. CDR1 is SGHTA, CDR2 FQGNSA, per germline. The CDR3 extends over 14 amino acids.

CDR3 nucleotide sequence: TGCGCCAGCAGCTTGGATGGGACTAGCGTTTACGAGCAGTACTTC. Its protein is CASSLDGTSVYEQYF. The chain uses TRBV5-1 and TRBJ2-7; 10 nucleotides align to TRBD2. V dropped 0 bases and J dropped 4; count of bases not matched to a gene: 4. This CDR3 comprises 15 residues. Per the germline V gene, CDR1 is SGHRS and CDR2 is YFSETQ.

V gene TRBV7-2 combines with J gene TRBJ2-2, with 8 positions matching TRBD2. The germline V gene has CDR1 SGHTA and CDR2 FQGNSA. CDR3 length equals 19 residues. After removal of 5 bases from V and 0 bases from J, the junction contained 14 bases not matched to a gene. CDR3 DNA: TGTGCCAGCAGCGCATACCGTAAGGGCGGGGGGCCGAACACCGGGGAGCTGTTTTTT. The encoded protein is CASSAYRKGGGPNTGELFF.

V usage is TRBV5-1 and J usage is TRBJ1-3; D is ambiguous. In germline, CDR1 is SGHRS, CDR2 YFSETQ. The V end lost 4 bases, the J end lost 3 bases, and 14 bases lay between the germline ends. The CDR3 covers 15 residues. CDR3 region: CASSAGIPGGNTIYF. The CDR3, as DNA: TGCGCCAGCAGCGCGGGGATTCCCGGTGGAAACACCATATATTTT.

This rearrangement joins TRBV20-1 to TRBJ2-7; 9 bases fit TRBD1. Trimming at V came to 6 bases and at J to 4 bases, leaving 7 bases not matched to a gene. The CDR3 covers 13 residues. From germline, CDR1 is DFQATT and CDR2 SNEGSKA (reference sequence). The CDR3: CSARQGGRYEQYF. CDR3 DNA sequence: TGCAGTGCAAGACAGGGGGGAAGGTACGAGCAGTACTTC.

The V and J genes are TRBV7-6 and TRBJ2-1; perhaps TRBD2 as D (7 bases). Germline-derived CDR1 and CDR2 are SGHVS and FNYEAQ. The V and J ends lost 11 bases and 0 bases respectively, with 20 bases between them. The CDR3 is 16 residues long. The CDR3 loop is CASLGGGGFSYNEQFF. For the CDR3, the DNA is TGTGCCTCTCTTGGGGGCGGGGGCTTCTCCTACAATGAGCAGTTCTTC.

The chain couples TRBV6-1 to TRBJ2-2, with a tentative D call TRBD1 (6 bases). Germline V CDR1 and CDR2: MNHNS, SASEGT. The V end lost 1 base, the J end lost 2 bases, and 8 bases lay between the germline ends. There are 15 residues in the CDR3. The chain's CDR3 is CASSEGTVNTGELFF. In DNA, the CDR3 is TGTGCCAGCAGTGAAGGGACAGTCAACACCGGGGAGCTGTTTTTT.

J is TRBJ1-1 and V is TRBV6-2 or TRBV6-3; 8 nucleotides match TRBD1. Germline V gene sequence: CDR1 MNHEY, CDR2 SVGEGT. This CDR3 is built from 16 residues. The ends lost 2 bases at V and 0 bases at J; junction bases unmatched: 5. CDR3 in amino acids: CASSYGTGDMNTEAFF. In DNA form, the CDR3 reads TGTGCCAGCAGTTACGGGACAGGAGACATGAACACTGAAGCTTTCTTT.

V usage is TRBV30 and J usage is TRBJ1-5; 10 positions agree with TRBD1. Trimming took 2 bases from V and 2 from J; bases not matched to a gene: 3. The CDR3 extends over 15 amino acids. CDR1 and CDR2 (germline): GTSNPN, SVGIG (reference sequence). Here the CDR3 DNA reads TGTGCCTGGAGTCCCGGGACAGGGGGCAATCAGCCCCAGCATTTT. Its translation: CAWSPGTGGNQPQHF.

The V call is TRBV10-3, the J call TRBJ2-1; TRBD2 matches at 11 bases. The V gene's germline CDR1 is ENHRY and CDR2 SYGVKD. The CDR3 loop spans 14 amino acids. The V and J ends lost 3 bases and 5 bases, in that order; junction bases with no gene match: 0. The CDR3 coding sequence is TGTGCCATCAGTGAACTAGCGGGGGACAATGAGCAGTTCTTC. Protein product: CAISELAGDNEQFF.

The chain combines TRBV29-1 with TRBJ2-2; 8 positions agree with TRBD1. Unmatched junction bases numbered 10, after V lost 5 bases and J lost 5 bases. Germline V gene lookup returns CDR1 SQVTM and CDR2 ANQGSEA. The CDR3 covers 15 residues. CDR3 sequence: CSVLTGTGYTGELFF. CDR3 bases: TGCAGCGTTCTGACCGGGACAGGTTATACCGGGGAGCTGTTTTTT.

The V and J genes are TRBV6-2 or TRBV6-3 and TRBJ1-1; D call uncertain. V dropped 7 bases and J dropped 10 bases, with 16 bases sitting between them. Germline-derived CDR1 and CDR2 are MNHEY and SVGEGT. The CDR3 totals 12 residues. The CDR3 is CASTSAGLSAFF. CDR3 nucleotides: TGTGCCAGCACCTCAGCAGGACTTTCAGCTTTCTTT.

The chain employs TRBV24-1 and TRBJ1-5; the D is unclear. V was shortened by 5 bases and J by 1 base, with 11 bases between the two germline ends. The V gene's germline CDR1 is KGHDR and CDR2 SFDVKD. CDR3 length: 15 residues. This CDR3 is CATSVEGFSNQPQHF. The CDR3 DNA reads as TGTGCCACCAGTGTTGAGGGCTTCAGCAATCAGCCCCAGCATTTT.

The V call is TRBV11-2, the J call TRBJ2-7; D gene unclear. The CDR3 has 14 residues. Germline CDR1 reads SGHAT; CDR2 reads FQNNGV. The V end lost 6 bases, the J end lost 5 bases, and 17 bases lay between the germline ends. CDR3 sequence: CASSTHVDLDEQYF. DNA for the CDR3: TGTGCCAGCAGTACTCACGTCGACCTCGACGAGCAGTACTTC.

V gene TRBV7-9 combines with J gene TRBJ1-2; D gene unclear. The CDR3 has 15 amino acids. CDR1 and CDR2 from the germline V gene are SEHNR and FQNEAQ (reference sequence). Trimming cost V 0 bases and J 1 base, with 9 bases left between them. The CDR3 DNA sequence: TGTGCCAGCAGCTTAGCGCTAACTCTTAACTATGGCTACACCTTC. Amino acids: CASSLALTLNYGYTF.

The chain is built from TRBV25-1 and TRBJ2-6; 7 bases map to TRBD1. The CDR3 length is 20 residues. Looked up from germline, CDR1 is MGHDK and CDR2 is SYGVNS. Trimming removed 1 base from V and 0 bases from J; junction bases left unmatched: 12. Here the CDR3 DNA reads TGTGCCAGCAGTGAATGGACGATGACAGGGATGATCTCTGGGGCCAACGTCCTGACTTTC. It codes for CASSEWTMTGMISGANVLTF.

The chain uses TRBV19 and TRBJ2-1, with 7 bases lining up with TRBD1. The germline V gene has CDR1 LNHDA and CDR2 SQIVND (reference sequence). The CDR3 runs 14 residues. Germline trimming cut 2 bases from V and 6 bases from J; bases unmatched to any gene: 4. The CDR3 sequence: CASSIYAGGNEQFF. CDR3 nucleotides: TGTGCCAGTAGTATATATGCAGGGGGCAATGAGCAGTTCTTC.

The chain combines TRBV18 with TRBJ1-1; possibly TRBD1 for D (5 bases). Germline V gene data show CDR1 as KGHSH and CDR2 as LQKENI. The CDR3 loop spans 18 amino acids. Trimming took 2 bases from V and 7 from J, leaving 26 bases between them. The CDR3 loop is CASSPYGHRNDPQIEAFF. The DNA for the CDR3 is TGTGCCAGCTCACCATACGGACATAGGAACGACCCACAAATTGAAGCTTTCTTT.

This chain links TRBV11-1 with TRBJ1-1; D is unclear. There are 15 residues in the CDR3. Germline values: CDR1 SGHAT, CDR2 FQDESV (reference sequence). V gave up 5 bases and J gave up 0 bases, with 13 bases separating them. The CDR3 loop is CASSLKSSMNTEAFF. The CDR3 nucleotides read TGTGCCAGCAGCCTCAAGTCGTCGATGAACACTGAAGCTTTCTTT.

The chain employs TRBV19 and TRBJ1-5, with 9 bases fitting TRBD1. V shed 6 bases, J shed 6 bases, and the junction held 9 bases outside the gene matches. CDR1 is LNHDA, CDR2 SQIVND, per germline (reference sequence). The CDR3 has 15 amino acids. CDR3 amino acids: CASRPGTGNGQPQHF. Written as DNA, the CDR3 is TGTGCCAGTAGACCCGGGACAGGGAATGGTCAGCCCCAGCATTTT.

This clonotype was recorded once. The chain carries TRBV20-1 and TRBJ1-2; D unresolved. V dropped 3 bases and J dropped 3 bases, with 8 bases sitting between them. The CDR3 runs 12 residues. Germline CDR1 DFQATT, CDR2 SNEGSKA (reference sequence). CDR3: CSASLSDYGYTF. As DNA, the CDR3 is TGCAGTGCTAGTTTGTCGGACTATGGCTACACCTTC.

The genes are TRBV7-9 and TRBJ1-1; 7 positions match TRBD1. Per germline, CDR1 SEHNR and CDR2 FQNEAQ (reference sequence). CDR3 length: 14 residues. The junction had 2 bases not matched to a gene; V was cut back by 4 bases and J by 0 bases. Here the CDR3 reads CASSSGQVNTEAFF. CDR3 nucleotide sequence: TGTGCCAGCAGCTCTGGACAGGTGAACACTGAAGCTTTCTTT.

The chain has TRBV5-6 and TRBJ2-5, with a weak D call TRBD1 (6 bases). This CDR3 region has 16 residues. Germline lookup yields CDR1 SGHDT and CDR2 YYEEEE. Deletions cut 0 bases from V and 2 bases from J, with 14 bases between. Here the CDR3 reads CASSLARRQAQETQYF. The CDR3 DNA is TGTGCCAGCAGCTTGGCCCGAAGACAGGCTCAAGAGACCCAGTACTTC.

The chain links TRBV7-9 to TRBJ2-7, with D unresolved. V dropped 1 base and J dropped 2 bases, with 3 bases sitting between them. CDR1 and CDR2 (germline): SEHNR, FQNEAQ (reference sequence). This CDR3 spans 12 amino acids. The DNA of the CDR3 is TGTGCCAGCAGCTTAGTGACCTACGAGCAGTACTTC. It specifies CASSLVTYEQYF.

V is TRBV29-1 and J is TRBJ1-5; possible D gene TRBD1, 5 bases. The CDR3 length is 11 residues. V lost 6 bases to trimming and J lost 7 bases, with 10 bases between them. Germline assignment: CDR1 SQVTM and CDR2 ANQGSEA. CDR3 coding DNA: TGCAGCGTCGGGGACGGGCAGCCCCAGCATTTT. Protein sequence: CSVGDGQPQHF.

This sequence joins TRBV6-2 or TRBV6-3 and TRBJ2-7; D perhaps matches TRBD1 (6 bases). V gave up 9 bases and J gave up 0 bases, with 15 bases separating them. The germline V gene encodes CDR1 MNHEY and CDR2 SVGEGT. The CDR3 is made up of 14 amino acids. DNA for the CDR3: TGTGCCAGTTCCTACGACAGGAACTCCTACGAGCAGTACTTC. Its translation is CASSYDRNSYEQYF.

The chain links TRBV3-1 to TRBJ1-5; TRBD1 matches at 10 bases. Per the germline V gene, CDR1 is LGHDT and CDR2 is YNNKEL (reference sequence). V lost 3 bases, J lost 8 bases, and 10 bases stayed unmatched. The CDR3 contains 16 residues. For the CDR3, the DNA is TGTGCCAGCAGCCAGGGGGGACAGGGGCTAACGGAGCCCCAGCATTTT. Protein: CASSQGGQGLTEPQHF.

This clonotype came up a few times. The chain employs TRBV3-1 and TRBJ2-7; D not resolved. CDR3 length: 13 amino acids. Germline V gives CDR1 LGHDT, CDR2 YNNKEL (reference sequence). Trimming removed 4 bases at V and 2 bases at J, with 9 bases between. The CDR3 reads CASSLSIAYEQYF. The CDR3 DNA sequence: TGTGCCAGCAGCCTGAGCATCGCCTACGAGCAGTACTTC.